The 13 T cell receptor beta chains listed next were all sequenced from one sample in a study of blood T cell repertoires in COVID-19. Clones were read by immunoSEQ multiplex PCR, and TCRdb kept only the in-frame ones, dropping some. The sample holds around 100,000 clones, about 86% seen once. The material sequenced was peripheral blood. Source of these receptors: a human donor in a cohort sampled during active COVID-19.

The CDR3 spells CASSVDRGGDYGYTF. The CDR3 nucleotides read TGTGCCAGCAGCGTAGACCGGGGGGGTGACTATGGCTACACCTTC. This chain links TRBV9 with TRBJ1-2; D might be TRBD1 (5 bases). Germline V gene lookup returns CDR1 SGDLS and CDR2 YYNGEE. Trimming stripped 0 bases from V and 3 bases from J, with 12 bases between. This CDR3 is built from 15 residues.

The J gene is TRBJ2-5, the V gene TRBV6-5; D gene uncertain. The germline V and J ends were trimmed by 8 bases and 2 bases, with 9 bases remaining between them. CDR3 length: 12 amino acids. Per germline, CDR1 MNHEY and CDR2 SVGAGI. The CDR3 spells CASARAQETQYF. The CDR3 DNA reads as TGTGCCAGCGCTCGCGCACAAGAGACCCAGTACTTC.

V is TRBV28 and J is TRBJ1-1; no reliable D call. The CDR3 is made up of 12 amino acids. Germline CDR1 is MDHEN and CDR2 is SYDVKM. V was pared by 2 bases and J by 7 bases, with 8 bases between. CDR3 sequence (DNA): TGTGCCAGCAGTTTACAGGCGCTTGAAGCTTTCTTT. Translating gives CASSLQALEAFF.

This clone has more than one count but fewer than ten. The chain couples TRBV5-1 to TRBJ2-1; 8 bases match TRBD2. The CDR3 is 13 residues long. V shed 7 bases and J 6 bases; nucleotides not matched to a gene: 6. CDR1 is SGHRS and CDR2 is YFSETQ in the germline V gene. CDR3: CASGEAGVNEQFF. CDR3 bases: TGCGCCAGCGGGGAAGCGGGAGTCAATGAGCAGTTCTTC.

The rearrangement joins TRBV5-1 to TRBJ2-2, with 7 bases aligning to TRBD1. The CDR3 has 14 amino acids. V was pared by 1 base and J by 5 bases, with 2 bases of the junction left unmatched. CDR1 and CDR2 (germline): SGHRS, YFSETQ. CDR3 protein: CASSLQDRTGELFF. The CDR3, as DNA: TGCGCCAGCAGCTTGCAGGACAGGACCGGGGAGCTGTTTTTT.

The rearrangement links TRBV30 to TRBJ1-2, with D perhaps TRBD1 (5 bases). V was pared by 0 bases and J by 4 bases, with 15 bases between. The length of the CDR3 is 15 residues. Germline V lookup: CDR1 GTSNPN, CDR2 SVGIG (reference sequence). The CDR3, as DNA: TGTGCCTGGAGTGTACGGGGGGTCGAGGGCTATGGCTACACCTTC. As protein: CAWSVRGVEGYGYTF. Drawing the rest from reference TRBV30 and TRBJ1-2, the complete variable domain is SQTIHQWPATLVQPVGSPLSLECTVEGTSNPNLYWYRQAAGRGLQLLFYSVGIGQISSEVPQNLSASRPQDRQFILSSKKLLLSDSGFYLCAWSVRGVEGYGYTFGSGTRLTVV.

This chain joins TRBV5-5 and TRBJ2-2, with D possibly being TRBD1 (5 bases). The CDR3 has 13 amino acids. The V gene's germline CDR1 is SGHKS and CDR2 YYEKEE (reference sequence). Trimming stripped 4 bases from V and 4 bases from J, with 8 bases between. In nucleotides, the CDR3 is TGTGCCAGCAGCCAAGGGGCCACCGGGGAGCTGTTTTTT. Its translation is CASSQGATGELFF. Using reference TRBV5-5 and TRBJ2-2 for the parts outside the CDR3, the full variable domain is DAGVTQSPTHLIKTRGQQVTLRCSPISGHKSVSWYQQVLGQGPQFIFQYYEKEERGRGNFPDRFSARQFPNYSSELNVNALLLGDSALYLCASSQGATGELFFGEGSRLTVL.

The chain carries TRBV7-2 and TRBJ2-7; 8 positions match TRBD2. The V gene end was trimmed by 0 bases and the J gene end by 0 bases; junction bases not matched to a gene: 1. Germline V lookup: CDR1 SGHTA, CDR2 FQGNSA. The CDR3 spans 15 residues. CDR3 sequence: CASSLAGRVSYEQYF. For the CDR3, the DNA is TGTGCCAGCAGCTTAGCCGGGAGGGTCTCCTACGAGCAGTACTTC.

The chain recombines TRBV6-1 with TRBJ1-2; D not certain. This CDR3 contains 14 residues. V was clipped by 2 bases and J by 8 bases, with 15 bases between them. In germline, CDR1 is MNHNS, CDR2 SASEGT. The chain's CDR3 is CASSEISRAGGYTF. Here the CDR3 DNA reads TGTGCCAGCAGTGAAATCTCTAGGGCGGGCGGCTACACCTTC.

This clone showed up just a few times. The CDR3 DNA follows: TGTGCCTGGGCGCTGGGGCGAGACTCACCCCTCCACTTT. Its protein product is CAWALGRDSPLHF. The rearrangement links TRBV30 to TRBJ1-6; tentatively, D is TRBD1 (5 bases). The CDR3 length is 13 residues. Deletions cut 5 bases from V and 10 bases from J, with 15 bases between. Germline V gene sequence: CDR1 GTSNPN, CDR2 SVGIG (reference sequence).

This clone was detected only once. The rearrangement uses TRBV23-1 and TRBJ1-5; 10 bases agree with TRBD1. TRBV23-1 is classed as an ORF, of uncertain function. Unmatched junction bases numbered 11, after V lost 2 bases and J lost 1 base. CDR3 size: 19 residues. In DNA, the CDR3 is TGCGCCAGCAGTCAACTTAAAACGGGACAGGGGAGCAGCAATCAGCCCCAGCATTTT. This translates into CASSQLKTGQGSSNQPQHF.

The chain joins TRBV20-1 to TRBJ2-1; D gene unclear. Germline values: CDR1 DFQATT, CDR2 SNEGSKA (reference sequence). CDR3 length: 11 amino acids. V shed 6 bases and J shed 10 bases, with 13 bases lying between them. The CDR3 nucleotides read TGCAGTGCCCCTTTTGGTAGCGAGCAGTTCTTC. Amino acid sequence: CSAPFGSEQFF.

V and J are TRBV9 and TRBJ2-7; 11 bases line up with TRBD2. CDR1 SGDLS and CDR2 YYNGEE come from the germline V gene. With 4 bases clipped from V and 0 bases from J, the junction kept 9 bases outside the gene matches. The length of the CDR3 is 17 residues. In nucleotides, the CDR3 is TGTGCCAGCAGCCCGGGACTAGCGGCTCTTGACTCCTACGAGCAGTACTTC. Amino acids: CASSPGLAALDSYEQYF.